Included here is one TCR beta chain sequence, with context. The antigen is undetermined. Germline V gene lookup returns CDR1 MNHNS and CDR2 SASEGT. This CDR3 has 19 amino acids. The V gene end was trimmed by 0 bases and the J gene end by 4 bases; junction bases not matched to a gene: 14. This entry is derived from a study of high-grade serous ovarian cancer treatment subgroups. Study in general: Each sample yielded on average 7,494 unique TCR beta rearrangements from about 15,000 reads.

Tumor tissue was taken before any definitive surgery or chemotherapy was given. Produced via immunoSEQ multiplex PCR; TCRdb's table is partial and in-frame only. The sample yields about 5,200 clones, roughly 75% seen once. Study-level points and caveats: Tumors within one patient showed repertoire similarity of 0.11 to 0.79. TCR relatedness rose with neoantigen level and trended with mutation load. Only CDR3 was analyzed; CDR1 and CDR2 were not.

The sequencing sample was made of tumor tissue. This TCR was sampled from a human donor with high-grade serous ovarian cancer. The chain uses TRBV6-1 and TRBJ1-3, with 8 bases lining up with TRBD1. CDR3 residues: CASSEAVAGGLGYGNTIYF. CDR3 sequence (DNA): TGTGCCAGCAGTGAAGCGGTGGCAGGGGGCCTCGGCTACGGAAACACCATATATTTT.